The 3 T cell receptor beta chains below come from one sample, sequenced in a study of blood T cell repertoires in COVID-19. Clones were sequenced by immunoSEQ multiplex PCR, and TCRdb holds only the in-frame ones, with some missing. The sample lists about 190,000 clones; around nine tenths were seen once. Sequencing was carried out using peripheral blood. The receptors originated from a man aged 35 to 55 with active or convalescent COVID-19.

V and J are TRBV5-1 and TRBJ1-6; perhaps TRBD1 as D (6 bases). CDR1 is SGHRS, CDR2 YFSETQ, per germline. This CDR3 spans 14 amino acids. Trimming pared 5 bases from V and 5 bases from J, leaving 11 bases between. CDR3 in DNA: TGCGCCAGCAGGCTGGACAGCCATAATTCACCCCTCCACTTT. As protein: CASRLDSHNSPLHF.

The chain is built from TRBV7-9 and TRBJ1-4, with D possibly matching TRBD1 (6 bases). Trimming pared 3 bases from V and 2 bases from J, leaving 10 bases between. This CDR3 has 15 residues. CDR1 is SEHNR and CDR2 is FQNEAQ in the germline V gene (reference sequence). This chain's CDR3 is CASSLRGGTNEKLFF. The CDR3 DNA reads TGTGCCAGCAGCTTGAGGGGGGGCACTAATGAAAAACTGTTTTTT. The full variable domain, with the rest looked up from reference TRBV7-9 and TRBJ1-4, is DTGVSQNPRHKITKRGQNVTFRCDPISEHNRLYWYRQTLGQGPEFLTYFQNEAQLEKSRLLSDRFSAERPKGSFSTLEIQRTEQGDSAMYLCASSLRGGTNEKLFFGSGTQLSVL.

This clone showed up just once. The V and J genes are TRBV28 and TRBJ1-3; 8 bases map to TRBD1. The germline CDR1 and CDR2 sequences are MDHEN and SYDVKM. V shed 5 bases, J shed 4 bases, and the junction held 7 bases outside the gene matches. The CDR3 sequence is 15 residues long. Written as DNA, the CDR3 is TGTGCCAGCAGTACCCCAGGACAGGGCGGAAACACCATATATTTT. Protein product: CASSTPGQGGNTIYF.